A selection of T cell receptor beta chains follows, all from one sample in a study of blood T cell repertoires in COVID-19. Only in-frame clones appear in the TCRdb table, and some are missing; sequencing was by immunoSEQ multiplex PCR. The sample comprises about 170,000 clones, roughly 93% of which are singletons, and about 5.3% rests with the top ten. The specimen sequenced was peripheral blood. These receptors were collected from a man between 18 and 35 years old with COVID-19, enrolled during active disease. CDR3s include the opening cysteine and the closing phenylalanine or tryptophan. The order of the fields is J gene, V gene, D gene, clone size, CDR3 DNA, CDR3 protein. D genes are given only for firm matches. Clone size is shown for a subset of rows, as once, few, many or a class of expanded clone.

TRBJ1-5 TRBV7-8 - - TGTGCCAGCAGCTTATTCGGAGCTTCGGGTCAGCCCCAGCATTTT CASSLFGASGQPQHF
TRBJ2-7 TRBV27 TRBD2 - TGTGCCAGCAGTCGTCTTAAACTAGCGGGAGAATCCTACGAGCAGTACTTC CASSRLKLAGESYEQYF
TRBJ1-2 TRBV7-9 TRBD1 few TGTGCCAGCAGCTTACTTCTCGACAGGGCTAACTATGGCTACACCTTC CASSLLLDRANYGYTF
TRBJ1-2 TRBV6-1 - - TGTGCCAGCAGTGAAGGTAAAGGGGAGGCCTATGGCTACACCTTC CASSEGKGEAYGYTF
TRBJ2-5 TRBV5-4 TRBD2 - TGTGCCAGCAGCCGGGGACTAGCGGGAGGAGGAGAGACCCAGTACTTC CASSRGLAGGGETQYF
TRBJ1-5 TRBV28 TRBD1 - TGTGCCAGCACCTTGGACAGGTTGCAATCTCAGCCCCAGCATTTT CASTLDRLQSQPQHF
TRBJ2-1 TRBV30 TRBD1 few TGTGCCTGGAGGGATTGGACAGGGTATATGTCCTACAATGAGCAGTTCTTC CAWRDWTGYMSYNEQFF
TRBJ2-5 TRBV30 - - TGTGCCTGGAGTGTGTCGCCACTTCAAGAGACCCAGTACTTC CAWSVSPLQETQYF
TRBJ1-3 TRBV7-2 - - TGTGCCAGCAGCTTAGAAAGATCGGCTAGGAGGGGCTCTGGAAACACCATATATTTT CASSLERSARRGSGNTIYF
TRBJ2-7 TRBV19 - - TGTGCCAGTAGTATCCGAGACAGTCTTCGCTACGAGCAGTACTTC CASSIRDSLRYEQYF
TRBJ1-6 TRBV2 TRBD1 - TGTGCCAGTCGGACAGGGGCTAATTCACCCCTCCACTTT CASRTGANSPLHF
TRBJ1-1 TRBV7-2 - - TGTGCCAGCAGCTTATCGGGGGGCTACACTGAAGCTTTCTTT CASSLSGGYTEAFF
TRBJ2-2 TRBV5-5 TRBD2 - TGTGCCAGCAACTCGGGGGGTCTGAACACCGGGGAGCTGTTTTTT CASNSGGLNTGELFF
TRBJ1-5 TRBV6-6 TRBD1 - TGTGCCAGCAGTTACTCGAGAGGACAGGGCGATCAGCCCCAGCATTTT CASSYSRGQGDQPQHF
TRBJ2-2 TRBV4-1 TRBD2 - TGCGCCAGCAGCCAAGGACTAGCGACGAACACCGGGGAGCTGTTTTTT CASSQGLATNTGELFF
TRBJ2-2 TRBV4-1 TRBD2 - TGCGCCAGCAGCCTCGGACTAGCGGGAGTTCGGACCGGGGAGCTGTTTTTT CASSLGLAGVRTGELFF
TRBJ2-1 TRBV7-9 TRBD2 - TGTGCCAGCAGCCCAGGACTAGCGGGAATGGGTGAGCAGTTCTTC CASSPGLAGMGEQFF
TRBJ1-6 TRBV19 - - TGTGCCAGTAGTATTCAGGCCGGGGTCGCCTCACCCCTCCACTTT CASSIQAGVASPLHF
TRBJ2-5 TRBV11-2 TRBD1 - TGTGCCAGCAGCTTAGCCCGGACAGGGGTAGAGACCCAGTACTTC CASSLARTGVETQYF
TRBJ2-7 TRBV9 TRBD1 - TGTGCCAGCAGCGCTGGACAGGGTCGATCTGGGGAATACGAGCAGTACTTC CASSAGQGRSGEYEQYF
TRBJ2-7 TRBV4-3 - - TGCGCCAGCAGCCAAGAGGGCAGGCGTAAGGAGCAGTACTTC CASSQEGRRKEQYF
TRBJ1-2 TRBV11-2 TRBD1 - TGTGCCAGCAGCCGTGGCCGGGACAGGGCTAACTATGGCTACACCTTC CASSRGRDRANYGYTF
TRBJ2-7 TRBV5-8 TRBD1 - TGTGCCAGCAGCACAGACCGGGACAGGGTATCCTACGAGCAGTACTTC CASSTDRDRVSYEQYF
TRBJ2-7 TRBV7-2 - - TGTGCCAGCAGCTCTATGAACGAGCAGTACTTC CASSSMNEQYF
TRBJ1-2 TRBV9 TRBD1 - TGTGCCAGCAGCGGGGACAGGGTAGGCTATGGCTACACCTTC CASSGDRVGYGYTF
TRBJ1-1 TRBV13 - - TGTGCCAGCAGCTTAGCGTCGATGGGAGAAGAAGCTTTCTTT CASSLASMGEEAFF
TRBJ1-3 TRBV6-5 - - TGTGCCAGCAGGTGGAGGCCAGGAAACACCATATATTTT CASRWRPGNTIYF
TRBJ2-6 TRBV5-4 - - TGTGCCAGCAGCACGAGGTTCTCTGGGGCCAACGTCCTGACTTTC CASSTRFSGANVLTF
TRBJ2-1 TRBV30 TRBD2 - TGTGCCTGGAGTGTAAGTCGTTCTAGCGGGATTTACAATGAGCAGTTCTTC CAWSVSRSSGIYNEQFF
TRBJ2-1 TRBV5-1 - few TGCGCCAGCAGCTTGGGCGGTGAACCGTACAATGAGCAGTTCTTC CASSLGGEPYNEQFF
TRBJ2-1 TRBV5-1 TRBD2 - TGCGCCAGCACCCAGCCGGCGGGAGGGGACAATGAGCAGTTCTTC CASTQPAGGDNEQFF
TRBJ2-7 TRBV7-9 TRBD2 - TGTGCCAGCACCGATCTAGCGGGAAGCTACGAGCAGTACTTC CASTDLAGSYEQYF
TRBJ2-3 TRBV7-9 TRBD1 - TGTGCCAGCAGCCCCGGGACAGGGTTTGGGGATACGCAGTATTTT CASSPGTGFGDTQYF
TRBJ1-2 TRBV28 - - TGTGCCAGCACCACCCACAGGTCCCGTGTCGGCTACACCTTC CASTTHRSRVGYTF
TRBJ2-2 TRBV7-9 - - TGTGCCAGCAGGGAGAATACAGGGAGGGCCGGGGAGCTGTTTTTT CASRENTGRAGELFF